This TCR beta chain was captured by sequencing in a study of neurological immune-mediated disorders. General study findings and limits: The greatest TCR clonal expansion appeared in HTLV-1-associated myelopathy and the smallest, falling below healthy controls, in multiple sclerosis.

The CDR3 sequence is 16 residues long. V lost 4 bases and J lost 5; bases outside the gene matches: 12. CDR1 SQVTM and CDR2 ANQGSEA come from the germline V gene. This clonotype was counted ten times or more. Antigen: not known. The team produced cDNA through 5'RACE using 10-nucleotide random UMIs. One entry per CDR3 protein results from TCRdb running MiXCR on the 5' RACE reads. The table records approximately 25,000 distinct CDR3 sequences, 20% to 25% of them present only once. The specimen was PBMCs. The chain has TRBV29-1 and TRBJ2-5, with 11 bases identical to TRBD1. The sequence was obtained from a woman aged 55-69 years in good health. CDR3 region: CSVGGTGGVGWETQYF. DNA for the CDR3: TGCAGCGTTGGGGGGACAGGGGGTGTGGGATGGGAGACCCAGTACTTC.